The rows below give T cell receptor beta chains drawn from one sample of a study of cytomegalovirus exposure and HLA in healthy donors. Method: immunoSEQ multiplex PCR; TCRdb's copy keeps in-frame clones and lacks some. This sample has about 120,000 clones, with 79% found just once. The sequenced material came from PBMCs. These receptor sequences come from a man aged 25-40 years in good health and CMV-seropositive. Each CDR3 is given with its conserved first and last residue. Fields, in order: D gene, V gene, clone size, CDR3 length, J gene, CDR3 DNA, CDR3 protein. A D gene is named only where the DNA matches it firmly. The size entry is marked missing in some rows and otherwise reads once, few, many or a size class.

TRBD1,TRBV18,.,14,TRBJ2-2,TGTGCCAGCTCACCCTGGACAGGGTTTGGGGAGCTGTTTTTT,CASSPWTGFGELFF
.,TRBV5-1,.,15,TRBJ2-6,TGCGCCAGCAGCTCCTCACAGATAGGGGCCAACGTCCTGACTTTC,CASSSSQIGANVLTF
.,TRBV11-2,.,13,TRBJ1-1,TGTGCCAGCAGCTCCGGAAATGGACAGACGGCTTTCTTT,CASSSGNGQTAFF
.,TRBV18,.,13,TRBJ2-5,TGTGCCAGCTCACTCAGTTTGGAAGAGACCCAGTACTTC,CASSLSLEETQYF
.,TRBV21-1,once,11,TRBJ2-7,TGTGCCAGGCCACAGGGTTACGAGCAGTACTTC,CARPQGYEQYF
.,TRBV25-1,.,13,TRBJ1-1,TGTGCCAGCATGGAGGGAGGTCACACTGAAGCTTTCTTT,CASMEGGHTEAFF
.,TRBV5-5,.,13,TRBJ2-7,TGTGCCAGCAGCACAGGTATCTCCTACGAGCAGTACTTC,CASSTGISYEQYF
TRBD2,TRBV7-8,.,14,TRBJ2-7,TGTGCCAGCAGCTATGACAGCGGGGGCCACGAGCAGTACTTC,CASSYDSGGHEQYF
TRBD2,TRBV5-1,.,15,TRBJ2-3,TGCGCCAGCAGCACGGGACTAGTACGGACAGATACGCAGTATTTT,CASSTGLVRTDTQYF
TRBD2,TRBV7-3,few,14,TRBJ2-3,TGTGCCAGCAGACTAGCGGGGATCACAGATACGCAGTATTTT,CASRLAGITDTQYF
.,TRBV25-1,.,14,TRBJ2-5,TGTGCCAGCAGCCCCGGGACTGGCGAAGAGACCCAGTACTTC,CASSPGTGEETQYF
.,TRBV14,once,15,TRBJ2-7,TGTGCCAGCAGCCCTCCCGGGACATACTCCTACGAGCAGTACTTC,CASSPPGTYSYEQYF
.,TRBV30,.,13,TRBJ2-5,TGTGCCTGGACGAAGGTTGGGGAGGGGGCCCAGTACTTC,CAWTKVGEGAQYF
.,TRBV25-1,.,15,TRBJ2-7,TGTGCCAGCAGTGAAGCCAGGGCAGCTCCCTACGAGCAGTACTTC,CASSEARAAPYEQYF
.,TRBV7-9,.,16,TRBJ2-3,TGTGCCAGCAGCTTAATTGGACACCCGAGCACAGATACGCAGTATTTT,CASSLIGHPSTDTQYF
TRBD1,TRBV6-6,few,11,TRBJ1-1,TGTGCCAGCAGTGACAGGGGGCAGGCTTTCTTT,CASSDRGQAFF
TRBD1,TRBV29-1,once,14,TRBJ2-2,TGCGGCGTGGCAGGGGGAACGAACACCGGGGAGCTGTTTTTT,CGVAGGTNTGELFF
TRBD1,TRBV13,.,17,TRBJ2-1,TGTGCCAGCAGCCGAGGTAGACAGGGGGCTACAAACAATGAGCAGTTCTTC,CASSRGRQGATNNEQFF
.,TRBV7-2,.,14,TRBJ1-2,TGTGCCAGCAGCTTAGCCACAGGGTACTATGGCTACACCTTC,CASSLATGYYGYTF
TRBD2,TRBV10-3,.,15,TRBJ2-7,TGTGCCATCAGTGAGAAGGCGGGGGGGACCTACGAGCAGTACTTC,CAISEKAGGTYEQYF
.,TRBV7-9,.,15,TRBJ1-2,TGTGCCAGCAGCGTAGGCCAGGGGACCAACTATGGCTACACCTTC,CASSVGQGTNYGYTF
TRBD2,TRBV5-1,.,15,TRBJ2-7,TGCGCCAGCAGTATTGCGCGGGGGGGCAGCTACGAGCAGTACTTC,CASSIARGGSYEQYF
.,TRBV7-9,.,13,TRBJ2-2,TGTGCCAGCAGCTTATCAGCGGGCGGGGAGCTGTTTTTT,CASSLSAGGELFF
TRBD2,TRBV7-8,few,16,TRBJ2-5,TGTGCCAGCAGCTTAGATACTAGCGAAGGTCGAGAGACCCAGTACTTC,CASSLDTSEGRETQYF
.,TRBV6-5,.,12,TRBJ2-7,TGTGCCAGCAGCACAGGGTCCCCCGAGCAGTACTTC,CASSTGSPEQYF
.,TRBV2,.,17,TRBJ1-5,TGTGCCAGCAGTTACCACCCGACAGAGGCGTTCAATCAGCCCCAGCATTTT,CASSYHPTEAFNQPQHF
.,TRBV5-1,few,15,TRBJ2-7,TGCGCCAGCAGCTTGGCCAAAGGGGCCACCTACGAGCAGTACTTC,CASSLAKGATYEQYF
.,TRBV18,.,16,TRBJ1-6,TGTGCCAGCTCACCGTCGAGCTTGGGTGAGGGTTCACCCCTCCACTTT,CASSPSSLGEGSPLHF
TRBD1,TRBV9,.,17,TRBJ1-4,TGTGCCAGCAGCCCCCGACAGGGCCTTGCAACTAATGAAAAACTGTTTTTT,CASSPRQGLATNEKLFF
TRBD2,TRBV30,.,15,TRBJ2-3,TGTGCCTGGAGCCGGACTAGCGGGGTTACAGATACGCAGTATTTT,CAWSRTSGVTDTQYF
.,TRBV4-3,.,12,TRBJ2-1,TGCGCCAGCAGCCGCAGGGACAATGAGCAGTTCTTC,CASSRRDNEQFF
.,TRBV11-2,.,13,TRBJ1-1,TGTGCCAGCAGATCCAGGGGAGAGACTGAAGCTTTCTTT,CASRSRGETEAFF
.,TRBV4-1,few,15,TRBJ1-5,TGCGCCAGCAGCCTCCTACAGGGAGGCAATCAGCCCCAGCATTTT,CASSLLQGGNQPQHF
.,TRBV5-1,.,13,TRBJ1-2,TGCGCCAGCAGCTTGGCGGGTGCCGATGGCTACACCTTC,CASSLAGADGYTF
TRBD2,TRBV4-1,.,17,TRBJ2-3,TGCGCCAGCAGCCAAAAACTAGCGGGGGGGAACACAGATACGCAGTATTTT,CASSQKLAGGNTDTQYF
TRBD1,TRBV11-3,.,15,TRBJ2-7,TGTGCCAGCAGCCTAGAGGGGGCCCTCCTTTACGAGCAGTACTTC,CASSLEGALLYEQYF
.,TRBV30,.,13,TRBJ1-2,TGTGCCTGGAGTCCCGGACAGAACTATGGCTACACCTTC,CAWSPGQNYGYTF
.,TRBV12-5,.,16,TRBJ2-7,TGTGCTAGTGGTTTGGTACTGCGGCAGGGGAGCGACGAGCAGTACTTC,CASGLVLRQGSDEQYF
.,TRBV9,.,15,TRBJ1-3,TGTGCCAGCAGCGACCAGGGCGCCAATGGAAACACCATATATTTT,CASSDQGANGNTIYF
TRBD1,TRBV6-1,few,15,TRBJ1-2,TGTGCCAGCAGTGAAGCCAGGGACAGGGGCTATGGCTACACCTTC,CASSEARDRGYGYTF
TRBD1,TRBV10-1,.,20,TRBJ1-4,TGCGCCAGCAGCCCCACTCACCACCGGGACAGGTTTGAGGGCAATGAAAAACTGTTTTTT,CASSPTHHRDRFEGNEKLFF
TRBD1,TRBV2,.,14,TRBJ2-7,TGTGCCAGCAGGACGAACAGGGGCGAATACGAGCAGTACTTC,CASRTNRGEYEQYF
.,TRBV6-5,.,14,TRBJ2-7,TGTGCCAGCAGTTACTCGAGGGGGGGAAACGAGCAGTACTTC,CASSYSRGGNEQYF
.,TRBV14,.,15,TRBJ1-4,TGTGCCAGCAGCCAACTTGCAGGGGTTTGGGAAAAACTGTTTTTT,CASSQLAGVWEKLFF
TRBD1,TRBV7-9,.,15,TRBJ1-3,TGTGCCAGCAGCGGGGACAGGGCATTTGGAAACACCATATATTTT,CASSGDRAFGNTIYF
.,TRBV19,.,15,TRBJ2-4,TGTGCCAGTAGTATTACCAGGGGGCGGGGGAACATTCAGTACTTC,CASSITRGRGNIQYF
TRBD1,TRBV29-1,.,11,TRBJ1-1,TGCAGCGTTGGGGTAGGGGGCTTAACTTTCTTT,CSVGVGGLTFF
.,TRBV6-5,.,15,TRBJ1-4,TGTGCCAGCAGTTACTTCGCAGGTTCTAATGAAAAACTGTTTTTT,CASSYFAGSNEKLFF
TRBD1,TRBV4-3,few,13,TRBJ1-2,TGCGCCAGCAGCCGGAACCAGGGGGACGGCTACACCTTC,CASSRNQGDGYTF
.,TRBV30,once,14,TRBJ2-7,TGTGCCTGGAGATTTTACAGGGAACCGGGCGAGCAGTACTTC,CAWRFYREPGEQYF
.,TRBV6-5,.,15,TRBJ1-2,TGTGCCAGCAGTTACACTCCCAGGTCGGCTCGGGGCTACACCTTC,CASSYTPRSARGYTF
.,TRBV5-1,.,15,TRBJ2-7,TGCGCCAGCAGCCCACAGGGATGGGGCTCCTACGAGCAGTACTTC,CASSPQGWGSYEQYF
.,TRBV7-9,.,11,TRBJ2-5,TGTGCCAGCAGCTCGGTGGAGACCCAGTACTTC,CASSSVETQYF